This T cell receptor beta chain is drawn from a study of a mutant IDH1 vaccine in newly diagnosed glioma. On the study more broadly: The treated population exhibited a male proportion of about 60%, a female proportion of about 38%, and a mean age of about 40 years. Most patients had radiochemotherapy with temozolomide before enrollment; others had one alone.

The germline V gene encodes CDR1 SGHRS and CDR2 YFSETQ. V was trimmed by 0 bases and J by 1 base, leaving 10 bases between them. The CDR3 contains 16 residues. Measured with immunoSEQ multiplex PCR; TCRdb has only the in-frame clones, and not every one. The repertoire holds roughly 60,000 clones, with approximately 84% as singletons. Regarding time point: week 23, last vaccination. Vaccine doses each comprised 300 ug of mutant IDH1 20-mer peptide, with topical imiquimod. As regards this clone: Its target is not known.

The rearrangement joins TRBV5-1 to TRBJ2-2; D perhaps matches TRBD2 (6 bases). The TCR comes from a man between 25 and 39 years old with glioma. The sequences come from PBMCs, collected from a glioma patient whose treatment included an IDH1 peptide vaccine. CDR3 region: CASSLVGSGNTGELFF. The CDR3 DNA reads TGCGCCAGCAGCTTGGTTGGTAGCGGGAACACCGGGGAGCTGTTTTTT.